The 15 T cell receptor beta chains below come from one sample, sequenced in a study of blood T cell repertoires in COVID-19. Repertoires were generated with immunoSEQ multiplex PCR, while TCRdb's copy carries only in-frame clones and drops some. The sample comprises around 300,000 clones, less than 85% of which are singletons, and roughly 2.7% rests with the top ten. Sequenced input: PBMCs or T cells enriched from blood (not recorded which). The receptors here all came from a woman between 45 and 65 years old who had recovered from COVID-19.

The sample holds a few counts of this clone. The chain has TRBV9 and TRBJ2-1; 12 bases line up with TRBD2. Per the germline V gene, CDR1 is SGDLS and CDR2 is YYNGEE. The trim removed 1 base at V and 1 base at J, leaving 6 bases unmatched. CDR3 length: 18 amino acids. The CDR3 here is CASSVSGLAGTSYNEQFF. The CDR3 DNA follows: TGTGCCAGCAGCGTATCCGGACTAGCGGGGACATCCTACAATGAGCAGTTCTTC.

The chain links TRBV19 to TRBJ1-5; no firm D call. The CDR3 loop spans 12 amino acids. Trimming took off 5 bases at V and 3 bases at J, with 5 bases between the two ends. Looked up from germline, CDR1 is LNHDA and CDR2 is SQIVND (reference sequence). CDR3 region: CASSYLNQPQHF. The CDR3 DNA reads as TGTGCCAGTAGTTATCTCAATCAGCCCCAGCATTTT.

This chain connects TRBV7-2 to TRBJ2-3; no clear D gene. CDR1 is SGHTA, CDR2 FQGNSA, per germline. This CDR3 is 13 amino acids long. V shed 5 bases and J shed 6 bases, with 12 bases lying between them. The CDR3 DNA sequence: TGTGCCAGCAGCACTCCTCCCCGGGATACGCAGTATTTT. Translation gives CASSTPPRDTQYF.

The chain couples TRBV6-1 to TRBJ1-5; perhaps TRBD1 as D (6 bases). The germline gives CDR1 MNHNS, CDR2 SASEGT. The CDR3 consists of 19 residues. Trimming left V 2 bases short and J 6 bases short, with 26 bases between. CDR3 coding DNA: TGTGCCAGCAGTGAATCTAGTGGTGGAGGACAGTCAACGCCTCAGCCCCAGCATTTT. It yields the protein CASSESSGGGQSTPQPQHF.

The V gene is TRBV7-9, the J gene TRBJ2-7; TRBD1 might be the D (6 bases). The CDR3 has 14 amino acids. CDR1 and CDR2 (germline): SEHNR, FQNEAQ (reference sequence). V shed 5 bases and J shed 5 bases, with 16 bases lying between them. The CDR3 spells CASSTQVQGHEQYF. CDR3 nucleotides: TGTGCCAGCAGCACCCAAGTTCAGGGGCACGAGCAGTACTTC.

V usage is TRBV5-1 and J usage is TRBJ1-6; no clear D gene. The CDR3 runs to 15 residues. Trimming shortened V by 2 bases and J by 9 bases, and 15 bases separated the two germline ends. Per germline, CDR1 SGHRS and CDR2 YFSETQ. The CDR3 bases are TGCGCCAGCAGCTTCATGTCCGAGACAACTTCACCCCTCCACTTT. Translation gives CASSFMSETTSPLHF.

The sample holds one count of this clone. This rearrangement joins TRBV5-1 to TRBJ1-4; possibly TRBD1 for D (6 bases). Trimming shortened V by 6 bases and J by 0 bases, and 15 bases separated the two germline ends. This CDR3 is 16 amino acids long. Germline V gives CDR1 SGHRS, CDR2 YFSETQ. DNA of the CDR3: TGCGCCAGCACCGCGGGGGCCACTGCAACTAATGAAAAACTGTTTTTT. Protein product: CASTAGATATNEKLFF.

This clone was seen once. The chain couples TRBV7-3 to TRBJ2-5, with TRBD1 matching over 7 bases. Germline V lookup: CDR1 SGHTA, CDR2 FQGTGA. V shed 5 bases and J 3 bases; nucleotides not matched to a gene: 6. The CDR3 extends over 14 amino acids. In DNA, the CDR3 is TGTGCCAGCAGCCTTGCCGGACAGGAAGAGACCCAGTACTTC. Translating it yields CASSLAGQEETQYF.

The chain employs TRBV2 and TRBJ1-2, with D possibly TRBD1 on 6 matching bases. CDR1 and CDR2 from the germline V gene are SNHLY and FYNNEI. CDR3 length: 15 residues. Trimming took 7 bases from V and 4 from J, leaving 19 bases between them. CDR3: CASKLSGTHSYGYTF. In nucleotides, the CDR3 is TGTGCCAGCAAGCTCTCCGGGACACACTCCTATGGCTACACCTTC.

This chain uses TRBV5-1 with TRBJ1-4; D is unclear. V lost 4 bases to trimming and J lost 5 bases, with 15 bases between them. Germline loops: CDR1 SGHRS, CDR2 YFSETQ. The CDR3 has 15 residues. CDR3 in amino acids: CASSPEDPRNEKLFF. CDR3 DNA: TGCGCCAGCAGCCCGGAGGACCCGAGGAATGAAAAACTGTTTTTT. Looking up the rest from reference TRBV5-1 and TRBJ1-4 gives the full variable domain: KAGVTQTPRYLIKTRGQQVTLSCSPISGHRSVSWYQQTPGQGLQFLFEYFSETQRNKGNFPGRFSGRQFSNSRSEMNVSTLELGDSALYLCASSPEDPRNEKLFFGSGTQLSVL.

The chain joins TRBV18 to TRBJ1-5; the D gene is possibly TRBD1 (6 bases). This CDR3 is 14 amino acids long. Trimming shortened V by 3 bases and J by 3 bases, and 9 bases separated the two germline ends. The germline gives CDR1 KGHSH, CDR2 LQKENI. Written as DNA, the CDR3 is TGTGCCAGCTCACCGGGGGACAACAATCAGCCCCAGCATTTT. This codes for CASSPGDNNQPQHF.

CDR3 sequence reads: CASSFDRDNSPLHF. In DNA, the CDR3 is TGTGCCAGCAGTTTCGACAGGGATAATTCACCCCTCCACTTT. This chain joins TRBV27 and TRBJ1-6; 7 nucleotides match TRBD1. V lost 3 bases to trimming and J lost 5 bases; unmatched junction nucleotides: 1. The CDR3 totals 14 residues. Germline CDR1 is MNHEY and CDR2 is SMNVEV (reference sequence).

The rearrangement links TRBV4-1 to TRBJ2-7, with 7 bases aligning to TRBD1. Germline values: CDR1 MGHRA, CDR2 YSYEKL. The CDR3 has 15 residues. V trimming: 1 base; J trimming: 2 bases; junction bases outside the gene matches: 5. The CDR3 sequence is CASSQARDRAYEQYF. In DNA, the CDR3 is TGCGCCAGCAGCCAAGCCCGGGACAGAGCCTACGAGCAGTACTTC.

V is TRBV14 and J is TRBJ1-1; the D is unclear. V was cut by 0 bases and J by 2 bases, with 10 bases left in between. Germline-derived CDR1 and CDR2 are SGHDN and FVKESK. The length of the CDR3 is 15 residues. CDR3 sequence reads: CASSQDSGINTEAFF. The CDR3 nucleotides are TGTGCCAGCAGCCAAGATTCGGGGATAAACACTGAAGCTTTCTTT. Full variable domain (rest looked up from reference TRBV14 and TRBJ1-1): EAGVTQFPSHSVIEKGQTVTLRCDPISGHDNLYWYRRVMGKEIKFLLHFVKESKQDESGMPNNRFLAERTGGTYSTLKVQPAELEDSGVYFCASSQDSGINTEAFFGQGTRLTVV.

The J gene is TRBJ2-1, the V gene TRBV29-1, with TRBD2 identical over 15 bases. CDR3 length: 13 amino acids. The junction had 7 bases not matched to a gene; V was cut back by 7 bases and J by 12 bases. Germline lookup yields CDR1 SQVTM and CDR2 ANQGSEA. CDR3 residues: CSEGLAGGHGQFF. CDR3 DNA: TGCAGCGAAGGACTAGCGGGAGGGCATGGGCAGTTCTTC.